This entry lists 8 T cell receptor beta chains sequenced from one sample in a study of blood T cell repertoires in COVID-19. Sequenced by immunoSEQ multiplex PCR; TCRdb stores in-frame clones only, minus some. The sample consists of under 200,000 clones, less than 90% of them appearing once. Material for sequencing was peripheral blood. The receptor source for this set is a woman in her seventies with COVID-19, enrolled during active disease.

The chain is built from TRBV11-2 and TRBJ2-5, with 12 bases fitting TRBD2. V lost 5 bases, J lost 4 bases, and 14 bases stayed unmatched. The CDR3 has 18 amino acids. The germline V gene encodes CDR1 SGHAT and CDR2 FQNNGV. The CDR3 sequence: CASSPNPSGGATGETQYF. The DNA for the CDR3 is TGTGCCAGCAGCCCTAATCCTAGCGGGGGGGCCACGGGAGAGACCCAGTACTTC. Full variable domain (rest looked up from reference TRBV11-2 and TRBJ2-5): EAGVAQSPRYKIIEKRQSVAFWCNPISGHATLYWYQQILGQGPKLLIQFQNNGVVDDSQLPKDRFSAERLKGVDSTLKIQPAKLEDSAVYLCASSPNPSGGATGETQYFGPGTRLLVL.

This chain connects TRBV5-1 to TRBJ2-1, with 15 positions matching TRBD2. This CDR3 has 16 residues. Losses at the gene ends were 4 bases for V and 6 bases for J; bases not matched to a gene: 5. The germline V gene encodes CDR1 SGHRS and CDR2 YFSETQ. The CDR3 nucleotides are TGCGCCAGCAGCCTCGGACTAGCGGGAGGGGGCAATGAGCAGTTCTTC. Protein sequence: CASSLGLAGGGNEQFF.

The chain recombines TRBV7-8 with TRBJ1-2, with D unresolved. Trimming took off 2 bases at V and 6 bases at J, with 7 bases between the two ends. The CDR3 has 12 residues. Germline lookup yields CDR1 SGHVS and CDR2 FQNEAQ. CDR3 DNA sequence: TGTGCCAGCAGCTTAAACGGGGATGGCTACACCTTC. It yields the protein CASSLNGDGYTF. Full variable domain (remainder filled in from reference TRBV7-8 and TRBJ1-2): GAGVSQSPRYKVAKRGQDVALRCDPISGHVSLFWYQQALGQGPEFLTYFQNEAQLDKSGLPSDRFFAERPEGSVSTLKIQRTQQEDSAVYLCASSLNGDGYTFGSGTRLTVV.

This chain connects TRBV4-1 to TRBJ1-1, with D perhaps matching TRBD1 (6 bases). Germline V lookup: CDR1 MGHRA, CDR2 YSYEKL. Trimming removed 1 base from V and 1 base from J, with 10 bases in between. The CDR3 length is 15 residues. The CDR3 sequence: CASSQGPQGNTEAFF. In DNA form, the CDR3 reads TGCGCCAGCAGCCAAGGGCCACAGGGGAACACTGAAGCTTTCTTT.

In this sample, this clone turned up a few times. The CDR3 coding sequence is TGTGCCAGCAGTGTCGGGACAGCAGGGTCCGGGGAGCTGTTTTTT. Protein product: CASSVGTAGSGELFF. V and J are TRBV28 and TRBJ2-2; 7 positions agree with TRBD1. The CDR3 is made up of 15 amino acids. From germline, CDR1 is MDHEN and CDR2 SYDVKM. V dropped 5 bases and J dropped 6; count of bases not matched to a gene: 9.

The gene calls are TRBV19 and TRBJ1-2, with 9 nucleotides matching TRBD1. Germline values: CDR1 LNHDA, CDR2 SQIVND (reference sequence). The CDR3 has 16 amino acids. J gave up 6 bases and V 9 bases, and 17 bases lay outside the gene matches. The CDR3 sequence is CASRTGDRAAGDGYTF. The CDR3 bases are TGTGCCAGCCGAACTGGGGACAGGGCGGCTGGTGATGGCTACACCTTC. The full variable domain, completed using reference TRBV19 and TRBJ1-2, is DGGITQSPKYLFRKEGQNVTLSCEQNLNHDAMYWYRQDPGQGLRLIYYSQIVNDFQKGDIAEGYSVSREKKESFPLTVTSAQKNPTAFYLCASRTGDRAAGDGYTFGSGTRLTVV.

The chain recombines TRBV9 with TRBJ2-5, with D maybe TRBD1 (6 bases). V shed 0 bases and J shed 7 bases, with 13 bases lying between them. Looked up from germline, CDR1 is SGDLS and CDR2 is YYNGEE. The CDR3 length is 14 residues. The CDR3 DNA sequence: TGTGCCAGCAGCGTAGAGGGGGATCGGGGGACCCAGTACTTC. This gives the protein CASSVEGDRGTQYF.

The CDR3 DNA reads as TGTGCCAGCGCCCCCCGAGGGGGCACTGAAGCTTTCTTT. As protein: CASAPRGGTEAFF. The chain is built from TRBV12-3 or TRBV12-4 and TRBJ1-1; D is possibly TRBD1 (6 bases). V was clipped by 8 bases and J by 4 bases, with 14 bases between them. The CDR3 is 13 residues long.